The clone carrying this T cell receptor beta chain has only a few counts. The data were obtained in a study of human T cells and chemical hapten exposure. The CDR3 runs 13 residues. Trimming took off 3 bases at V and 2 bases at J, with 5 bases between the two ends. From germline, CDR1 is LNHDA and CDR2 SQIVND (reference sequence). The sample's time point: pre-sensitization, week 0. The treatment is: therapeutic diphenylcyclopropenone sensitization with weekly scalp DPC. TCRdb analysed the RACE reads with MiXCR anew, one entry per CDR3 protein. In the table there are about 110,000 distinct CDR3 sequences, 10% to 15% of which are singletons.

The chain couples TRBV19 to TRBJ1-5, with D unclear. The input for sequencing was whole blood, taken in connection with sensitization to the hapten diphenylcyclopropenone (DPC). This TCR was recovered from a woman between 50 and 59 years old with alopecia areata. Some clones in this sample may be carry-over from other donors' samples. The CDR3: CASSMGGNQPQHF. The CDR3 DNA reads as TGTGCCAGTAGTATGGGTGGCAATCAGCCCCAGCATTTT.